The 16 T cell receptor beta chains below were found in one sample sequenced in a study of T cells in localized non-small cell lung cancer. Using immunoSEQ multiplex PCR, the repertoire was profiled, and TCRdb retains in-frame clones only, with some absent. Of under 95,000 clones detected, around 82% appear once; the ten largest clones hold 8% to 10%. The specimen was peripheral blood, collected before any cancer treatment. The source is a female donor older than 55 with stage I lung adenocarcinoma.

The chain recombines TRBV2 with TRBJ1-2, with D possibly being TRBD1 (6 bases). Germline assignment: CDR1 SNHLY and CDR2 FYNNEI. The V end lost 5 bases, the J end lost 2 bases, and 9 bases lay between the germline ends. The CDR3 runs 13 residues. DNA for the CDR3: TGTGCCAGCAGTTTAACAGGGAACTATGGCTACACCTTC. Its translation is CASSLTGNYGYTF. Complete variable domain (other parts from reference TRBV2 and TRBJ1-2): EPEVTQTPSHQVTQMGQEVILRCVPISNHLYFYWYRQILGQKVEFLVSFYNNEISEKSEIFDDQFSVERPDGSNFTLKIRSTKLEDSAMYFCASSLTGNYGYTFGSGTRLTVV.

The chain carries TRBV5-6 and TRBJ1-3; D remains ambiguous. V was clipped by 2 bases and J by 0 bases, with 9 bases between them. The germline V gene encodes CDR1 SGHDT and CDR2 YYEEEE. This CDR3 spans 15 amino acids. CDR3 nucleotides: TGTGCCAGCAGCTTACTCAGATCCTCTGGAAACACCATATATTTT. This gives the protein CASSLLRSSGNTIYF. Variable domain in full (rest from reference TRBV5-6 and TRBJ1-3): DAGVTQSPTHLIKTRGQQVTLRCSPKSGHDTVSWYQQALGQGPQFIFQYYEEEERQRGNFPDRFSGHQFPNYSSELNVNALLLGDSALYLCASSLLRSSGNTIYFGEGSWLTVV.

The rearrangement links TRBV4-3 to TRBJ1-5; D is undetermined. Trimming took off 0 bases at V and 7 bases at J, with 13 bases between the two ends. CDR1 and CDR2 from the germline V gene are LGHNA and YSLEER. The CDR3 is 15 amino acids. The CDR3, as DNA: TGCGCCAGCAGCCAAGATAGTAGCAGGACCCAGCCCCAGCATTTT. Encoded protein: CASSQDSSRTQPQHF.

The chain couples TRBV7-2 to TRBJ1-1, with D tentatively TRBD1 (5 bases). V gave up 5 bases and J gave up 11 bases, with 21 bases separating them. The CDR3 totals 14 residues. Looked up from germline, CDR1 is SGHTA and CDR2 is FQGNSA. The CDR3 sequence: CASSTRGTLGGAFF. Here the CDR3 DNA reads TGTGCCAGCAGCACGAGAGGGACTTTAGGAGGGGCTTTCTTT.

The rearrangement links TRBV6-6 to TRBJ1-1, with D possibly TRBD1 on 6 matching bases. Per germline, CDR1 MNHNY and CDR2 SVGAGI (reference sequence). Trimming cost V 2 bases and J 3 bases, with 13 bases left between them. The length of the CDR3 is 15 residues. The CDR3 sequence is CASSYAGVEDTEAFF. CDR3 bases: TGTGCCAGCAGTTACGCAGGGGTGGAGGACACTGAAGCTTTCTTT.

The chain is built from TRBV5-1 and TRBJ2-1; TRBD2 matches 9 bases. This CDR3 region has 15 residues. Trimming took 4 bases from V and 8 from J; bases not matched to a gene: 10. Germline CDR1 is SGHRS and CDR2 is YFSETQ. CDR3 amino acids: CASSLRGLAGDEQFF. The CDR3 bases are TGCGCCAGCAGCCTTAGGGGACTAGCCGGGGATGAGCAGTTCTTC.

This clone was seen only once. V usage is TRBV13 and J usage is TRBJ2-7; the match to TRBD1 covers 8 bases. There are 15 residues in the CDR3. The trim removed 5 bases at V and 7 bases at J, leaving 13 bases unmatched. CDR1 and CDR2 (germline): PRHDT, FYEKMQ (reference sequence). The CDR3 nucleotides read TGTGCCAGCAGCCCCCGACAGGGGTCGGCGGGGGAGCAGTACTTC. Translating gives CASSPRQGSAGEQYF.

This chain uses TRBV6-1 with TRBJ2-5, with D uncertain. Germline V gives CDR1 MNHNS, CDR2 SASEGT. This CDR3 comprises 12 residues. The germline V and J ends were trimmed by 2 bases and 4 bases, with 5 bases remaining between them. The CDR3 protein is CASSEFGETQYF. In DNA form, the CDR3 reads TGTGCCAGCAGTGAATTTGGAGAGACCCAGTACTTC.

This clone showed up just once. The J gene is TRBJ2-1, the V gene TRBV9, with 8 bases fitting TRBD1. V shed 2 bases, J shed 4 bases, and the junction held 11 bases outside the gene matches. Germline values: CDR1 SGDLS, CDR2 YYNGEE. The CDR3 runs 17 residues. The CDR3 region has the DNA TGTGCCAGCAGCGTCCAAACCGGGACAGGAATATACAATGAGCAGTTCTTC. Protein: CASSVQTGTGIYNEQFF.

The gene calls are TRBV19 and TRBJ2-5; no reliable D call. Trimming left V 3 bases short and J 3 bases short, with 11 bases between. The V gene's germline CDR1 is LNHDA and CDR2 SQIVND (reference sequence). This CDR3 contains 14 residues. The CDR3 DNA reads as TGTGCCAGTAGTATCGCGGCTCCCAAAGAGACCCAGTACTTC. Protein: CASSIAAPKETQYF.

The V gene is TRBV11-2, the J gene TRBJ2-5; D gene uncertain. There are 15 residues in the CDR3. The germline gives CDR1 SGHAT, CDR2 FQNNGV. With 2 bases removed from V and 5 bases from J, the gap between germline ends came to 15 bases. The CDR3 sequence is CASSLSGLSGETQYF. In DNA, the CDR3 is TGTGCCAGCAGCTTATCGGGTCTAAGTGGGGAGACCCAGTACTTC.

The rearrangement links TRBV18 to TRBJ2-1, with 7 bases aligning to TRBD2. Trimming cost V 2 bases and J 6 bases; bases outside gene matches: 7. The CDR3 has 15 residues. Germline CDR1 reads KGHSH; CDR2 reads LQKENI. This chain's CDR3 is CASSPGAGVRNEQFF. The CDR3 nucleotides read TGTGCCAGCTCACCAGGCGCGGGGGTCCGCAATGAGCAGTTCTTC.

The chain links TRBV18 to TRBJ2-6, with 9 nucleotides matching TRBD1. The length of the CDR3 is 17 residues. CDR1 and CDR2 from the germline V gene are KGHSH and LQKENI. The J segment lost 0 bases and the V segment lost 2 bases, leaving 2 bases of the junction unmatched. The CDR3: CASSPRTGVSGANVLTF. The CDR3 DNA follows: TGTGCCAGCTCACCAAGGACAGGGGTCTCTGGGGCCAACGTCCTGACTTTC.

The V call is TRBV9, the J call TRBJ1-1; unclear D gene. The length of the CDR3 is 15 residues. Germline V lookup: CDR1 SGDLS, CDR2 YYNGEE. Trimming removed 0 bases at V and 0 bases at J, with 9 bases between. The chain's CDR3 is CASSVVGSLNTEAFF. CDR3 sequence (DNA): TGTGCCAGCAGCGTAGTTGGCAGTCTGAACACTGAAGCTTTCTTT.

The V and J genes are TRBV19 and TRBJ1-2, with D possibly being TRBD1 (5 bases). V lost 4 bases and J 3 bases, leaving 15 bases between the germline ends. The CDR3 has 15 amino acids. Per germline, CDR1 LNHDA and CDR2 SQIVND (reference sequence). The CDR3 is CASSTQGLPYYGYTF. The CDR3 DNA reads TGTGCCAGTAGTACCCAGGGCCTCCCCTACTATGGCTACACCTTC.

This clone was seen many times. The rearrangement joins TRBV19 to TRBJ1-1, with 7 nucleotides matching TRBD1. With V trimmed by 9 bases and J by 1 base, 8 bases remained unmatched. Germline V gene lookup returns CDR1 LNHDA and CDR2 SQIVND (reference sequence). This CDR3 is 14 amino acids long. The CDR3 DNA sequence: TGTGCCAGCAGAATACAGGGGAAGAACACTGAAGCTTTCTTT. Protein sequence: CASRIQGKNTEAFF.